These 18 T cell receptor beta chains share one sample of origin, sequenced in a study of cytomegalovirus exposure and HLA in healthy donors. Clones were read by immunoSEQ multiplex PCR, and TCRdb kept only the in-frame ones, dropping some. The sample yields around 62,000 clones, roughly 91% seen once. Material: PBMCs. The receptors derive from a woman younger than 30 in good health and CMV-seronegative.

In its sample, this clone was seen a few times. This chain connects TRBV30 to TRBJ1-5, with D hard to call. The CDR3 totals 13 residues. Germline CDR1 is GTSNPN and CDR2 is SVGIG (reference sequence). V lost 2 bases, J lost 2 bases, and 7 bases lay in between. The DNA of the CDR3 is TGTGCCTGGAGTATTAGTGGCAATCAGCCCCAGCATTTT. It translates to CAWSISGNQPQHF.

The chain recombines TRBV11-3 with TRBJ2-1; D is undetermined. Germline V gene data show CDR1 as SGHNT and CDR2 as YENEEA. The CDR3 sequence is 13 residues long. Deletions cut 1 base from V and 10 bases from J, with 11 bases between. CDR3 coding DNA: TGTGCCAGCAGCTTAGCAGCGCTTGCGGAGCAGTTCTTC. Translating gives CASSLAALAEQFF.

Here the CDR3 DNA reads TGTGCCAGCAGCGTAGATCCGGGGGTTCAATATGGCTACACCTTC. Translated: CASSVDPGVQYGYTF. The chain is built from TRBV9 and TRBJ1-2, with D possibly matching TRBD1 (5 bases). The V and J ends lost 0 bases and 5 bases respectively, with 14 bases between them. The germline gives CDR1 SGDLS, CDR2 YYNGEE. The CDR3 totals 15 residues.

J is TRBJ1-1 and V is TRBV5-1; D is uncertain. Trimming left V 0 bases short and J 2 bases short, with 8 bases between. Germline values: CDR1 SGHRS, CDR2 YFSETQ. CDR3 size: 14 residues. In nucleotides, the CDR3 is TGCGCCAGCAGCTTGGGTTCTAGAAACACTGAAGCTTTCTTT. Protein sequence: CASSLGSRNTEAFF.

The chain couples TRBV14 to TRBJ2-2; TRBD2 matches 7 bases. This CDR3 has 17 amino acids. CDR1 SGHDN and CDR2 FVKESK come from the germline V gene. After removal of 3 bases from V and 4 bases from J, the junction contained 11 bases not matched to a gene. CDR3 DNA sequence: TGTGCCAGCAGCCAGCCGACTAGCTGGGGCCCCACCGGGGAGCTGTTTTTT. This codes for CASSQPTSWGPTGELFF.

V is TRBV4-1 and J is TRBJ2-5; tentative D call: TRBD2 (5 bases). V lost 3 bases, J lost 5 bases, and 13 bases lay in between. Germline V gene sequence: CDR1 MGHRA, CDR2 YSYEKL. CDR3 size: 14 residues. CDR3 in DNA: TGCGCCAGCAGCCATATGGGGAGATGGGAGACCCAGTACTTC. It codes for CASSHMGRWETQYF.

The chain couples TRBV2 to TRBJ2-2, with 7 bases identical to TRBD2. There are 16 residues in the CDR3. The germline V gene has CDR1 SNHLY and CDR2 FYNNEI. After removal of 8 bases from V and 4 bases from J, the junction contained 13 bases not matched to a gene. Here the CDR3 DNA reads TGTGCCAGCGTGGGGTCTAGGACTAGGGGCACCGGGGAGCTGTTTTTT. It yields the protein CASVGSRTRGTGELFF.

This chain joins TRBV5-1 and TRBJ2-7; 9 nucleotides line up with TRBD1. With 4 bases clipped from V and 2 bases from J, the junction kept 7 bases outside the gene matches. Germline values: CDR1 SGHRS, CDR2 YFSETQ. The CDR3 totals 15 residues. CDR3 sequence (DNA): TGCGCCAGCAGCGGGGGGACAGGGAACACCTACGAGCAGTACTTC. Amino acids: CASSGGTGNTYEQYF. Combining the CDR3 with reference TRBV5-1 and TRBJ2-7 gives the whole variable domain KAGVTQTPRYLIKTRGQQVTLSCSPISGHRSVSWYQQTPGQGLQFLFEYFSETQRNKGNFPGRFSGRQFSNSRSEMNVSTLELGDSALYLCASSGGTGNTYEQYFGPGTRLTVT.

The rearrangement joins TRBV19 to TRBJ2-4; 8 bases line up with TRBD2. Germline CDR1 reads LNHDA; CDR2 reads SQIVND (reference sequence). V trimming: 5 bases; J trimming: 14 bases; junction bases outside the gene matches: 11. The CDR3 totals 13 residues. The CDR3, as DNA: TGTGCCAGTAGTCCTGTTAGCGGGACGGGGGAGTACTTC. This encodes CASSPVSGTGEYF.

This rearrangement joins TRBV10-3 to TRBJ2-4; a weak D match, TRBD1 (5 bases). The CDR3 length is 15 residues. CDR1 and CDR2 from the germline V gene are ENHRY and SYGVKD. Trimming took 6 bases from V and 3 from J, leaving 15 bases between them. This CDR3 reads CAIRSGSTDKNIQYF. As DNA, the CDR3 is TGTGCCATCAGATCTGGTTCGACAGACAAAAACATTCAGTACTTC.

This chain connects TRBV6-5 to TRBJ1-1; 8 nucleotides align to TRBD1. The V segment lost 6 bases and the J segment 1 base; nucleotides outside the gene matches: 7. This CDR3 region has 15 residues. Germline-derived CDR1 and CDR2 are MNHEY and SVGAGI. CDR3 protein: CASSRFGTGNTEAFF. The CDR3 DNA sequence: TGTGCCAGCAGCCGCTTTGGGACAGGGAACACTGAAGCTTTCTTT.

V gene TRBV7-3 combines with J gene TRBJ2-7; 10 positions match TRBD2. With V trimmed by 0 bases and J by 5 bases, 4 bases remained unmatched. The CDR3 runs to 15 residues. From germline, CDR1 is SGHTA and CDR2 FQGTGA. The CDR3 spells CASSLTLAGVDEQYF. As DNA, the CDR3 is TGTGCCAGCAGCTTAACGCTAGCGGGAGTAGACGAGCAGTACTTC.

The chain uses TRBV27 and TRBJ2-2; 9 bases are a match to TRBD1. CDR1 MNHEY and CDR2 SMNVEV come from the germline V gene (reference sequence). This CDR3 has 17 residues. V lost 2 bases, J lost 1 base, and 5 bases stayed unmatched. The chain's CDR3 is CASSLRGQGRNTGELFF. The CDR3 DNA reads TGTGCCAGCAGTTTAAGGGGACAGGGTAGGAACACCGGGGAGCTGTTTTTT.

As DNA, the CDR3 is TGTGCCAGTAGTATAGTAGGGAGCTCTGGAAACACCATATATTTT. Its translation: CASSIVGSSGNTIYF. V gene TRBV19 combines with J gene TRBJ1-3; D gene uncertain. With 1 base removed from V and 0 bases from J, the gap between germline ends came to 7 bases. This CDR3 contains 15 residues. The germline V gene encodes CDR1 LNHDA and CDR2 SQIVND (reference sequence).

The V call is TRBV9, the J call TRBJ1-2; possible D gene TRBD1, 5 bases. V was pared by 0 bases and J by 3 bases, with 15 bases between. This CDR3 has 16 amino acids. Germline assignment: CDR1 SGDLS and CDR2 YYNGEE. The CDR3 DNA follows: TGTGCCAGCAGCGTAGGAGTCGGCAGGGATGACTATGGCTACACCTTC. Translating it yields CASSVGVGRDDYGYTF. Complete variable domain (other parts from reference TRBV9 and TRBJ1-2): DSGVTQTPKHLITATGQRVTLRCSPRSGDLSVYWYQQSLDQGLQFLIQYYNGEERAKGNILERFSAQQFPDLHSELNLSSLELGDSALYFCASSVGVGRDDYGYTFGSGTRLTVV.

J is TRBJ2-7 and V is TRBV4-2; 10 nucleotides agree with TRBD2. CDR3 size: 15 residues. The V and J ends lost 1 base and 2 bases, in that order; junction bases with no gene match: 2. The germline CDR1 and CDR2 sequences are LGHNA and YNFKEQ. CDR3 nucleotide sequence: TGTGCCAGCAGCCAAGTCGGGACTAGCGCCTACGAGCAGTACTTC. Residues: CASSQVGTSAYEQYF.

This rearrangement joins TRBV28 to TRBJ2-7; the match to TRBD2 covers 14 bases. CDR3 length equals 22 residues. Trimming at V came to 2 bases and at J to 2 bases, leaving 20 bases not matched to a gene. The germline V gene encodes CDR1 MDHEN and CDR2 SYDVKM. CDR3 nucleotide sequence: TGTGCCAGCAGTTTACCCCGGGACAGGGGCGGGACTAGCGGGGGTACTCCCTACGAGCAGTACTTC. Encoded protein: CASSLPRDRGGTSGGTPYEQYF.

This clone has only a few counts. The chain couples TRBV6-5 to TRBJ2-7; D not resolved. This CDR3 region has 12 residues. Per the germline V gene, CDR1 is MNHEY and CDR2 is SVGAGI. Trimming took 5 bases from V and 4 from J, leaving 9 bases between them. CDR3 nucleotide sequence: TGTGCCAGCAGTCCTAGGCGATACGAGCAGTACTTC. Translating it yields CASSPRRYEQYF.